Listed here are 16 T cell receptor beta chains from one sample, sequenced in a study of blood T cell repertoires in COVID-19. Repertoires were generated with immunoSEQ multiplex PCR, while TCRdb's copy carries only in-frame clones and drops some. This table has roughly 200,000 clones, around 84% appearing once. The sequencing input was peripheral blood. These TCRs come from a woman older than 75 with COVID-19, enrolled during active disease.

The CDR3 sequence: CASSLGVQETQYF. The CDR3 DNA is TGTGCCAGCAGCTTGGGCGTACAAGAGACCCAGTACTTC. The rearrangement joins TRBV5-6 to TRBJ2-5; D gene uncertain. V was shortened by 0 bases and J by 2 bases, with 5 bases between the two germline ends. CDR3 length: 13 residues. Germline V gene lookup returns CDR1 SGHDT and CDR2 YYEEEE. Filled out from reference TRBV5-6 and TRBJ2-5, the complete variable domain reads DAGVTQSPTHLIKTRGQQVTLRCSPKSGHDTVSWYQQALGQGPQFIFQYYEEEERQRGNFPDRFSGHQFPNYSSELNVNALLLGDSALYLCASSLGVQETQYFGPGTRLLVL.

This chain uses TRBV2 with TRBJ2-7, with TRBD2 identical over 10 bases. The CDR3 extends over 15 amino acids. The germline V gene encodes CDR1 SNHLY and CDR2 FYNNEI. V was pared by 4 bases and J by 4 bases, with 7 bases of the junction left unmatched. DNA of the CDR3: TGTGCCAGCAGTGTTGAAGCGGGGGGGCCGTACGAGCAGTACTTC. Protein sequence: CASSVEAGGPYEQYF. The whole variable domain, remainder taken from reference TRBV2 and TRBJ2-7, is EPEVTQTPSHQVTQMGQEVILRCVPISNHLYFYWYRQILGQKVEFLVSFYNNEISEKSEIFDDQFSVERPDGSNFTLKIRSTKLEDSAMYFCASSVEAGGPYEQYFGPGTRLTVT.

The rearrangement joins TRBV29-1 to TRBJ2-2; 7 bases line up with TRBD2. CDR3 length: 13 residues. Germline lookup yields CDR1 SQVTM and CDR2 ANQGSEA. V dropped 5 bases and J dropped 3; count of bases not matched to a gene: 3. In nucleotides, the CDR3 is TGCAGCGTTTCCGGGGGGTACACCGGGGAGCTGTTTTTT. Residues: CSVSGGYTGELFF.

The chain uses TRBV18 and TRBJ1-1; D is unclear. This CDR3 comprises 15 residues. CDR1 and CDR2 from the germline V gene are KGHSH and LQKENI. The V end was cut by 7 bases, the J end by 1 base, with 16 bases between. This CDR3 reads CASYPASGRNTEAFF. The CDR3 DNA reads as TGTGCCAGCTACCCGGCGTCGGGAAGGAACACTGAAGCTTTCTTT.

The chain carries TRBV5-1 and TRBJ1-3; D possibly corresponds to TRBD1 (5 bases). The length of the CDR3 is 16 residues. The V gene's germline CDR1 is SGHRS and CDR2 YFSETQ. Trimming removed 3 bases from V and 0 bases from J, with 13 bases in between. Here the CDR3 DNA reads TGCGCCAGCAGCTCGGGAGGGGAGAGCTCTGGAAACACCATATATTTT. This encodes CASSSGGESSGNTIYF.

V and J are TRBV7-6 and TRBJ2-1; a possible D gene is TRBD2 (5 bases). Trimming left V 3 bases short and J 6 bases short, with 15 bases between. Germline assignment: CDR1 SGHVS and CDR2 FNYEAQ. The CDR3 is made up of 15 amino acids. CDR3 DNA sequence: TGTGCCAGCAGCTTGATCGGGGTTACCCTCAATGAGCAGTTCTTC. Its translation: CASSLIGVTLNEQFF.

This clone was counted a few times. The V and J genes are TRBV7-2 and TRBJ2-3; D gene ambiguous. The CDR3 has 12 amino acids. V gave up 4 bases and J gave up 2 bases, with 4 bases separating them. Germline CDR1 reads SGHTA; CDR2 reads FQGNSA. The CDR3 sequence: CASSYYTDTQYF. The CDR3 DNA is TGTGCCAGCAGCTACTACACAGATACGCAGTATTTT.

J is TRBJ1-6 and V is TRBV7-2, with 8 bases fitting TRBD1. CDR1 is SGHTA, CDR2 FQGNSA, per germline. The CDR3 contains 15 residues. J lost 2 bases, V lost 8 bases, and 5 bases had no gene match. The CDR3 DNA reads as TGTGCCAGCTTACAGGGGGGGACCTATAATTCACCCCTCCACTTT. Its protein product is CASLQGGTYNSPLHF.

The V call is TRBV27, the J call TRBJ2-5, with 10 bases lining up with TRBD1. The length of the CDR3 is 15 residues. Looked up from germline, CDR1 is MNHEY and CDR2 is SMNVEV (reference sequence). Trimming removed 0 bases from V and 6 bases from J; junction bases left unmatched: 4. In DNA, the CDR3 is TGTGCCAGCAGTTTATCCGGGACAGGGGTGAAGACCCAGTACTTC. Protein product: CASSLSGTGVKTQYF.

J is TRBJ1-1 and V is TRBV30; a weak D match, TRBD1 (6 bases). The CDR3 length is 13 residues. V was cut by 4 bases and J by 1 base, with 10 bases left in between. Germline CDR1 reads GTSNPN; CDR2 reads SVGIG (reference sequence). This CDR3 is CAWIGQKNTEAFF. In DNA form, the CDR3 reads TGTGCCTGGATCGGACAGAAGAACACTGAAGCTTTCTTT.

This clone was recorded only once. The chain joins TRBV6-5 to TRBJ2-1, with D maybe TRBD2 (6 bases). Germline lookup yields CDR1 MNHEY and CDR2 SVGAGI. V was pared by 6 bases and J by 3 bases, with 9 bases between. The CDR3 spans 13 residues. Here the CDR3 reads CASSRSGYNEQFF. The CDR3 nucleotides read TGTGCCAGCAGCCGTAGCGGCTACAATGAGCAGTTCTTC.

This clone appeared once. The chain carries TRBV7-9 and TRBJ1-4; D not certain. The germline V and J ends were trimmed by 7 bases and 7 bases, with 13 bases remaining between them. The CDR3 length is 13 residues. CDR1 and CDR2 (germline): SEHNR, FQNEAQ (reference sequence). This chain's CDR3 is CASTRGAGEKLFF. The DNA of the CDR3 is TGTGCCAGCACCCGGGGTGCGGGTGAAAAACTGTTTTTT.

The CDR3 DNA reads as TGTGCCACTGACAGGGGGAAAACTGAAGCTTTCTTT. This codes for CATDRGKTEAFF. The chain is built from TRBV19 and TRBJ1-1, with 9 bases matching TRBD1. The CDR3 sequence is 12 residues long. CDR1 is LNHDA, CDR2 SQIVND, per germline (reference sequence). The V and J ends lost 10 bases and 5 bases, in that order; junction bases with no gene match: 5.

This clone was recorded once. The gene calls are TRBV10-2 and TRBJ1-2; D gene uncertain. The germline V gene encodes CDR1 WSHSY and CDR2 SAAADI. Trimming cost V 4 bases and J 9 bases, with 15 bases left between them. This CDR3 has 13 residues. CDR3 coding DNA: TGCGCCAGCAGTGGGCAGATCGCGGCTAGCTACACCTTC. It translates to CASSGQIAASYTF.

The chain combines TRBV10-3 with TRBJ2-1; 16 nucleotides agree with TRBD2. With V trimmed by 8 bases and J by 8 bases, 3 bases remained unmatched. Per germline, CDR1 ENHRY and CDR2 SYGVKD. CDR3 length equals 14 residues. The CDR3 DNA follows: TGTGCCATCGGAGGGACTAGCGGGGGGGATGAGCAGTTCTTC. Translated: CAIGGTSGGDEQFF.

The chain employs TRBV11-2 and TRBJ2-3; 8 nucleotides match TRBD1. Germline CDR1 is SGHAT and CDR2 is FQNNGV. This CDR3 has 14 amino acids. V lost 7 bases and J lost 2; bases outside the gene matches: 5. The CDR3 here is CASNPGQVTDTQYF. The CDR3 DNA sequence: TGTGCCAGCAACCCGGGACAGGTCACAGATACGCAGTATTTT.